The present T cell receptor beta chain was sequenced within a study of regulatory T cells in long-lasting Graves disease. About the research overall: Those Graves' patients who were newly diagnosed had been on antithyroid drugs under 3 months. Study-wide results and limits: Between persistent patients, roughly 2,600 public clonotypes were shared, exceeding the 966 shared between new patients.

Germline trimming cut 4 bases from V and 1 base from J; bases unmatched to any gene: 8. Looked up from germline, CDR1 is SGDLS and CDR2 is YYNGEE. This CDR3 region has 16 residues. This clonotype was detected only a few times. Its target is unknown. Construction of the TCR beta libraries employed iRepertoire HTBI primers in conjunction with Arm-PCR of CDR3 regions. Each CDR3 protein gets one entry after TCRdb re-called the multiplex PCR reads with MiXCR. The sample holds 350,000 to 450,000 distinct CDR3 sequences, approximately 15% seen once. Time point described: newly diagnosed GD, antithyroid drugs for less than 3 months. From PBMCs, RNA was extracted and then used to make the TCR library. The sample was also linked to a second study, of T cells in Graves' hyperthyroidism and ophthalmopathy. Turning to that study: Initially, a first-round RT-PCR of the TCR CDR3 employed the HTBI primer set. With a median lead of roughly 6.8 months before onset, the model predicted ophthalmopathy.

Sequenced material: peripheral blood mononuclear cells (PBMCs), taken at new diagnosis, from a patient treated with antithyroid drugs. The chain couples TRBV9 to TRBJ2-7; TRBD2 matches 10 bases. The receptor comes from a woman in her twenties or thirties with Graves disease. CDR3 loop: CASSSEAGGGSYEQYF. DNA for the CDR3: TGTGCCAGCAGCTCCGAAGCGGGAGGGGGGTCCTACGAGCAGTACTTC.